These 26 T cell receptor beta chains were all obtained from the same sample, sequenced in a study of regulatory T cells in long-lasting Graves disease. Building the TCR beta libraries relied on iRepertoire HTBI primers, and CDR3 regions underwent Arm-PCR. A single record per CDR3 protein comes from TCRdb applying MiXCR to the multiplex PCR reads. This table has 400,000 to 450,000 distinct CDR3 sequences, about 16% appearing once. Time point: newly diagnosed GD, antithyroid drugs for less than 3 months. Making the TCR library involved RNA that had been extracted from PBMCs. The same sample was also studied in work on T cells in Graves' hyperthyroidism and ophthalmopathy.

This specimen consisted of peripheral blood mononuclear cells (PBMCs), obtained at new diagnosis, from a patient treated with antithyroid drugs. These receptor sequences come from a woman in her 30s with Graves disease.

The sample holds many counts of this clonotype. The junction departs from germline at one end; a sequencing error may be responsible. This sequence joins TRBV5-1 and TRBJ1-2; 7 bases map to TRBD1. Looked up from germline, CDR1 is SGHRS and CDR2 is YFSETQ. The CDR3 totals 14 residues. The CDR3 region is CASSLEAGGYGYTF. The CDR3 DNA follows: TGTGCCAGCAGCTTGGAGGCAGGGGGCTATGGCTACACCTTC.

With respect to this clonotype: This may arise from a read error, as a much more abundant clone is one base away. V usage is TRBV30 and J usage is TRBJ1-5; D is ambiguous. Germline assignment: CDR1 GTSNPN and CDR2 SVGIG (reference sequence). This CDR3 is built from 20 residues. With 2 bases removed from V and 1 base from J, the gap between germline ends came to 27 bases. CDR3 loop: CAWSRPLVIIDDRSNQPQHF. The DNA for the CDR3 is TGTGCCTGGAGTAGGCCCCTCGTTATAATCGACGACCGGAGCAATCAGCCCCAGCATTTT. Variable domain in full (rest from reference TRBV30 and TRBJ1-5): SQTIHQWPATLVQPVGSPLSLECTVEGTSNPNLYWYRQAAGRGLQLLFYSVGIGQISSEVPQNLSASRPQDRQFILSSKKLLLSDSGFYLCAWSRPLVIIDDRSNQPQHFGDGTRLSIL.

The rearrangement uses TRBV9 and TRBJ2-7; 10 bases agree with TRBD2. In germline, CDR1 is SGDLS, CDR2 YYNGEE. The CDR3 length is 15 residues. The J segment lost 2 bases and the V segment lost 4 bases, leaving 6 bases of the junction unmatched. The CDR3 DNA reads TGTGCCAGCAGCCCAACTAGCGGGGCCGCCTACGAGCAGTACTTC. It translates to CASSPTSGAAYEQYF.

This clonotype has a handful of counts. V gene TRBV7-2 combines with J gene TRBJ2-2; 11 positions match TRBD1. Trimming removed 11 bases from V and 4 bases from J; junction bases left unmatched: 6. The CDR3 has 14 amino acids. Germline CDR1 and CDR2: SGHTA and FQGNSA. The CDR3 coding sequence is TGTGCCGGGGGGACAGGGGGTATCACCGGGGAGCTGTTTTTT. Translating it yields CAGGTGGITGELFF.

With regard to this clonotype: A much larger clone lies a single base off, so this may be a read error. The chain employs TRBV18 and TRBJ1-4; no clear D. V was pared by 4 bases and J by 1 base, with 4 bases between. The CDR3 sequence is 13 residues long. Germline V lookup: CDR1 KGHSH, CDR2 LQKENI. The DNA of the CDR3 is TGTGCCAGCTCACTCATAACTAATGAAAAACTGTTTTTT. Translated: CASSLITNEKLFF.

Only a few counts were recorded for this clonotype. The chain is built from TRBV27 and TRBJ2-2; D is ambiguous. Germline V gene data show CDR1 as MNHEY and CDR2 as SMNVEV (reference sequence). The CDR3 is 15 amino acids. Trimming removed 4 bases from V and 0 bases from J, with 9 bases in between. The CDR3 region is CASSSPAANTGELFF. The CDR3 DNA follows: TGTGCCAGCAGTTCCCCGGCCGCGAACACCGGGGAGCTGTTTTTT.

Notes on this clonotype: A much larger clone is a single base away; this may be a read error. This chain links TRBV20-1 with TRBJ2-7, with 8 bases aligning to TRBD2. CDR1 and CDR2 (germline): DFQATT, SNEGSKA (reference sequence). The CDR3 contains 15 residues. CDR3 region: CSARETGGGSNEQYF. The CDR3 coding sequence is TGCAGTGCTAGAGAGACGGGGGGGGGCTCCAACGAGCAGTACTTC.

In the case of this clonotype: A read error may be the cause here, since a much bigger clone is one base away. The V gene is TRBV2, the J gene TRBJ2-1; TRBD2 aligns across 10 bases. CDR1 and CDR2 from the germline V gene are SNHLY and FYNNEI. V was pared by 4 bases and J by 3 bases, with 3 bases of the junction left unmatched. This CDR3 is 15 amino acids long. CDR3 amino acids: CASSGTSGDYNEQFF. The CDR3, as DNA: TGTGCCAGCAGTGGGACTAGCGGAGACTACAATGAGCAGTTCTTC. Using reference TRBV2 and TRBJ2-1 for the parts outside the CDR3, the full variable domain is EPEVTQTPSHQVTQMGQEVILRCVPISNHLYFYWYRQILGQKVEFLVSFYNNEISEKSEIFDDQFSVERPDGSNFTLKIRSTKLEDSAMYFCASSGTSGDYNEQFFGPGTRLTVL.

In regard to this clonotype: A much more abundant neighbour one base away suggests this may be a read error. This sequence joins TRBV4-1 and TRBJ1-2; TRBD1 agrees at 7 bases. This CDR3 has 14 amino acids. CDR1 is MGHRA and CDR2 is YSYEKL in the germline V gene. The CDR3 reads CASSQRQGDYGCTF. DNA for the CDR3: TGCGCCAGCAGCCAACGACAGGGTGACTATGGCTGCACCTTC.

The chain employs TRBV4-1 and TRBJ2-1, with D tentatively TRBD2 (6 bases). Deletions cut 1 base from V and 7 bases from J, with 8 bases between. The CDR3 spans 13 residues. In germline, CDR1 is MGHRA, CDR2 YSYEKL. CDR3: CASSQGGENEQFF. In DNA form, the CDR3 reads TGCGCCAGCAGCCAAGGGGGGGAGAATGAGCAGTTCTTC.

This clonotype appeared many times. The CDR3 DNA reads as TGTGCCAGCAGTGTGTATCCGAATACTGAAGCTTTCTTT. This translates into CASSVYPNTEAFF. The genes are TRBV6-1 and TRBJ1-1; no definite D call. Germline assignment: CDR1 MNHNS and CDR2 SASEGT. This CDR3 is 13 amino acids long. V gave up 4 bases and J gave up 5 bases, with 11 bases separating them.

This clonotype came up a few times. V gene TRBV4-1 combines with J gene TRBJ2-1; D is undetermined. The V and J ends lost 1 base and 5 bases respectively, with 6 bases between them. The length of the CDR3 is 13 residues. From germline, CDR1 is MGHRA and CDR2 YSYEKL. The CDR3 loop reads CASSQGTDNEQFF. Written as DNA, the CDR3 is TGCGCCAGCAGCCAAGGGACCGACAATGAGCAGTTCTTC.

This clonotype came up many times. This chain joins TRBV12-3 or TRBV12-4 and TRBJ2-6, with TRBD1 as a possible D gene (5 bases). V was trimmed by 6 bases and J by 0 bases, leaving 9 bases between them. This CDR3 has 15 residues. The CDR3 DNA is TGTGCCAGCAGCCTCACAGGCTCTGGGGCCAACGTCCTGACTTTC. Translation: CASSLTGSGANVLTF.

This chain uses TRBV28 with TRBJ1-2; D remains ambiguous. Germline values: CDR1 MDHEN, CDR2 SYDVKM. The CDR3 is 14 amino acids. Trimming left V 0 bases short and J 7 bases short, with 12 bases between. DNA for the CDR3: TGTGCCAGCAGTTTATGGGAGGGCTCGGGTGGCTACACCTTC. This gives the protein CASSLWEGSGGYTF.

This clonotype was counted at least ten times. V gene TRBV4-1 combines with J gene TRBJ2-3, with 9 bases fitting TRBD1. The CDR3 is made up of 16 amino acids. Looked up from germline, CDR1 is MGHRA and CDR2 is YSYEKL. Trimming cost V 4 bases and J 5 bases; bases outside gene matches: 10. The CDR3 nucleotides are TGCGCCAGCAGCCCGCGACAGGGGGATGTTGGAGATACGCAGTATTTT. This gives the protein CASSPRQGDVGDTQYF.

This clonotype was seen ten or more times. J is TRBJ2-7 and V is TRBV15; possibly TRBD2 for D (6 bases). V was cut by 8 bases and J by 0 bases, with 17 bases left in between. This CDR3 region has 15 residues. The germline CDR1 and CDR2 sequences are LNHNV and YYDKDF (reference sequence). The CDR3 DNA reads as TGTGCCACCCGGGCGGAGGGGCACCCCTCCTACGAGCAGTACTTC. It is translated as CATRAEGHPSYEQYF.

This clonotype has just a few counts. A much larger clone differs by one base, so this may be a read error. This chain links TRBV20-1 with TRBJ2-1; D perhaps matches TRBD1 (6 bases). Germline values: CDR1 DFQATT, CDR2 SNEGSKA (reference sequence). The CDR3 contains 14 residues. V was cut by 5 bases and J by 5 bases, with 16 bases left in between. The CDR3 bases are TGCAGTGCTTCTACAGGGTTCATGAACAATGAGCAGTTCTTC. It translates to CSASTGFMNNEQFF.

This clonotype has a handful of counts. The V and J genes are TRBV19 and TRBJ2-2; 8 bases fit TRBD1. V gave up 6 bases and J gave up 0 bases; unmatched junction bases: 0. CDR3 length equals 14 residues. Germline CDR1 is LNHDA and CDR2 is SQIVND (reference sequence). CDR3 loop: CASRDRANTGELFF. CDR3 nucleotides: TGTGCCAGTAGGGACAGGGCGAACACCGGGGAGCTGTTTTTT.

This sequence joins TRBV2 and TRBJ1-1; 10 positions match TRBD1. This CDR3 comprises 16 residues. J gave up 1 base and V 6 bases, and 8 bases lay outside the gene matches. CDR1 is SNHLY and CDR2 is FYNNEI in the germline V gene. This CDR3 reads CASRRQGAYWNTEAFF. DNA for the CDR3: TGTGCCAGCAGAAGACAGGGGGCCTATTGGAACACTGAAGCTTTCTTT.

The sample holds many counts of this clonotype. The chain employs TRBV11-2 and TRBJ2-2, with a weak D call TRBD1 (6 bases). This CDR3 comprises 16 residues. Trimming removed 2 bases at V and 3 bases at J, with 13 bases between. The germline gives CDR1 SGHAT, CDR2 FQNNGV. CDR3 nucleotides: TGTGCCAGCAGCTTATGGTCCAGGGGTCACACCGGGGAGCTGTTTTTT. This codes for CASSLWSRGHTGELFF.

This clonotype showed up many times. V usage is TRBV24-1 and J usage is TRBJ2-7; 10 nucleotides agree with TRBD1. From germline, CDR1 is KGHDR and CDR2 SFDVKD. The CDR3 is 14 amino acids. The V segment lost 3 bases and the J segment 3 bases; nucleotides outside the gene matches: 1. The CDR3 DNA reads as TGTGCCACCAGTGATAGGACAGGGGGCTACGAGCAGTACTTC. This encodes CATSDRTGGYEQYF.

This clonotype was picked up many times. This sequence joins TRBV11-2 and TRBJ1-1; 7 bases line up with TRBD1. Looked up from germline, CDR1 is SGHAT and CDR2 is FQNNGV. J was trimmed by 0 bases and V by 3 bases; bases with no gene match: 4. The CDR3 totals 15 residues. In DNA form, the CDR3 reads TGTGCCAGCAGCTTTACGGGACAGATGAACACTGAAGCTTTCTTT. Translating gives CASSFTGQMNTEAFF.

V and J are TRBV19 and TRBJ2-2, with D tentatively TRBD1 (5 bases). Between the trimmed V and J ends, which lost 8 bases and 2 bases, there was a span of 9 bases. CDR3 size: 13 residues. Germline V gene data show CDR1 as LNHDA and CDR2 as SQIVND (reference sequence). CDR3 amino acids: CASGWGNTGELFF. The DNA of the CDR3 is TGTGCCAGTGGATGGGGCAACACCGGGGAGCTGTTTTTT.

This clonotype was picked up many times. The genes are TRBV6-2 or TRBV6-3 and TRBJ1-1, with TRBD1 matching over 7 bases. Germline V lookup: CDR1 MNHEY, CDR2 SVGEGT. The ends lost 7 bases at V and 2 bases at J; junction bases unmatched: 4. The CDR3 is made up of 13 amino acids. This chain's CDR3 is CASTGQYNTEAFF. In DNA form, the CDR3 reads TGTGCCAGCACGGGACAGTATAACACTGAAGCTTTCTTT.

This clonotype occurred many times. This rearrangement joins TRBV11-2 to TRBJ2-5; 7 nucleotides align to TRBD1. Trimming took 5 bases from V and 5 from J; bases not matched to a gene: 5. Per the germline V gene, CDR1 is SGHAT and CDR2 is FQNNGV. This CDR3 is built from 13 residues. CDR3 in DNA: TGTGCCAGCAGCCGACAGGGTCCGGAGACCCAGTACTTC. This codes for CASSRQGPETQYF.

This clonotype was detected a few times. The V call is TRBV6-9, the J call TRBJ1-3; no clear D. V dropped 4 bases and J dropped 2 bases, with 12 bases sitting between them. Germline V gives CDR1 MNHGY, CDR2 SVAAGI. CDR3 size: 15 residues. DNA for the CDR3: TGTGCCAGCAGTTCCGCCGGGAGGGCTGGAAACACCATATATTTT. This translates into CASSSAGRAGNTIYF.